A single T cell receptor beta chain is shown here with its context. Antigen: not known. The CDR3 extends over 16 amino acids. Germline trimming cut 2 bases from V and 4 bases from J; bases unmatched to any gene: 11. Per germline, CDR1 MNHEY and CDR2 SVGAGI. The PCR had 60 Vbeta and 13 Jbeta primers. Profiled with immunoSEQ multiplex PCR; TCRdb holds only in-frame clones, not every one. The sample has 100,000 to 150,000 clones; 75% to 80% are singletons. The data were taken from a study of cytomegalovirus exposure and HLA in healthy donors. Regarding the study as a whole: Some V segments, TRBV6-2 and TRBV6-3 among them, were indistinguishable and were therefore excluded. An analysis that was carried out later associated 15,000 to 20,000 TCR beta sequences with HLA alleles at 0.05 false discovery rate.

The sample comprised PBMCs. This receptor was identified in a man in his forties in good health and CMV-seronegative. The J gene is TRBJ2-7, the V gene TRBV6-5; 7 nucleotides line up with TRBD2. CDR3 in amino acids: CASSYTRPGEGYEQYF. In nucleotides, the CDR3 is TGTGCCAGCAGTTACACCCGTCCCGGGGAGGGATACGAGCAGTACTTC.